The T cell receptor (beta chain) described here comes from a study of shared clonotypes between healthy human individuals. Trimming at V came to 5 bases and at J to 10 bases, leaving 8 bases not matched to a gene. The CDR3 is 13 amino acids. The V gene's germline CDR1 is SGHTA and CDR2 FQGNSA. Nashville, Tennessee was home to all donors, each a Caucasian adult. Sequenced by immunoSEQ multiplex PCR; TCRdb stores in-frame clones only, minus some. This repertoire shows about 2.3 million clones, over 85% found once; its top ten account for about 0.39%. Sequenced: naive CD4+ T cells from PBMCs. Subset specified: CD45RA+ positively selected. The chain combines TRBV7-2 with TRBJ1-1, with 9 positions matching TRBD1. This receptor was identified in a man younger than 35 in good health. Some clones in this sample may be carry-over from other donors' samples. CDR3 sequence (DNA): TGTGCCAGCAGCACCGGACAGGGGAAGGTAGCTTTCTTT. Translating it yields CASSTGQGKVAFF.